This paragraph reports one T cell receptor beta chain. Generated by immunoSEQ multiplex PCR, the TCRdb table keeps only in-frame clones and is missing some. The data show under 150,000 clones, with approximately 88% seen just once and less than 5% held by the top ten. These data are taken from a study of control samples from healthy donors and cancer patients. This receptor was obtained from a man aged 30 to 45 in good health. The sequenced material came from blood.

The CDR3 protein is CASSRASGEPTDTQYF. In nucleotides, the CDR3 is TGTGCCAGCAGCCGGGCTAGCGGGGAGCCCACAGATACGCAGTATTTT. V usage is TRBV6-4 and J usage is TRBJ2-3; 9 nucleotides match TRBD2. The germline V gene encodes CDR1 MRHNA and CDR2 SNTAGT. Trimming cost V 6 bases and J 2 bases; bases outside gene matches: 9. The CDR3 runs to 16 residues.